This T cell receptor beta chain was sequenced for a study of blood T cell repertoires in COVID-19. Participants were aged about 18 to 100 years, lived in 20 to 25 US areas, and enrolled virtually. Participant reports of clinical history set cohort assignment. Two negative PCRs, clearance, or symptom resolution were required of recovered Cohort 3 donors. This clone was counted a few times. Looked up from germline, CDR1 is LGHDT and CDR2 is YNNKEL (reference sequence). This CDR3 has 15 amino acids. The ends lost 4 bases at V and 3 bases at J; junction bases unmatched: 6. Using immunoSEQ multiplex PCR, the repertoire was profiled, and TCRdb retains in-frame clones only, with some absent. The sample lists over 120,000 clones; 86% were seen once.

This sequence was found in a man over 45 who had recovered from COVID-19. The chain employs TRBV3-1 (or the pseudogene TRBV3-2) and TRBJ1-1; 9 nucleotides align to TRBD1. Sequences were obtained from PBMCs or T cells enriched from blood (not recorded which). The CDR3 loop is CASSPNRGQDTEAFF. The CDR3 nucleotides read TGTGCCAGCAGCCCCAACAGGGGGCAGGACACTGAAGCTTTCTTT.